This TCR beta chain emerged from a study of PD-1 blockade in classical Hodgkin lymphoma. Using immunoSEQ multiplex PCR, the repertoire was profiled, and TCRdb retains in-frame clones only, with some absent. The data show fewer than 40,000 clones, with around 89% seen just once and more than 0.2% held by the top ten. Time point in this sample: newly diagnosed, previously untreated cHL patient sample. Magnetic negative selection purified CD4+ T cells from thawed PBMCs. As a comparison, the study used PBMCs from newly diagnosed, untreated classical Hodgkin lymphoma. Details on this clone: Its antigen is not known.

The CDR3 sequence is 15 residues long. The germline CDR1 and CDR2 sequences are SGHRS and YFSETQ. The V and J ends lost 0 bases and 1 base respectively, with 10 bases between them. Whole-study findings and limits: Reports described newly diagnosed patients as having lower baseline TCR diversity than healthy donors.

The TCR was taken from a human donor with classical Hodgkin lymphoma. This chain connects TRBV5-1 to TRBJ2-5; D is uncertain. The sequencing sample was made of CD4+ T cells from blood. CDR3 bases: TGCGCCAGCAGCTTGGCTGGCCAGAGCCAAGAGACCCAGTACTTC. Protein product: CASSLAGQSQETQYF.